The 5 T cell receptor beta chains listed next were all sequenced from one sample in a study of blood T cell repertoires in COVID-19. This table comes from immunoSEQ multiplex PCR, and its TCRdb copy is limited to in-frame clones, with some not included. This sample has 250,000 to 300,000 clones; roughly 92% occur once, and the top ten carry around 2.2%. Input material: peripheral blood. The receptors derive from a woman aged 25 to 45 with COVID-19, enrolled during active disease.

The chain has TRBV30 and TRBJ1-1; unclear D gene. The CDR3 contains 13 residues. In germline, CDR1 is GTSNPN, CDR2 SVGIG (reference sequence). Trimming took off 1 base at V and 1 base at J, with 7 bases between the two ends. DNA for the CDR3: TGTGCCTGGAGTGGTACGGGGAACACTGAAGCTTTCTTT. Protein: CAWSGTGNTEAFF.

The V and J genes are TRBV5-8 and TRBJ1-1; D is ambiguous. V was clipped by 1 base and J by 1 base, with 8 bases between them. Germline CDR1 SGHTS, CDR2 YDEGEE. CDR3 length: 14 residues. This CDR3 is CASSLRYGNTEAFF. For the CDR3, the DNA is TGTGCCAGCAGCTTGCGGTACGGGAACACTGAAGCTTTCTTT.

The V call is TRBV28, the J call TRBJ1-5, with 10 nucleotides matching TRBD1. The V segment lost 6 bases and the J segment 1 base; nucleotides outside the gene matches: 6. Per the germline V gene, CDR1 is MDHEN and CDR2 is SYDVKM. The CDR3 totals 16 residues. The CDR3 DNA reads TGTGCCAGCAGCTGGGGACAGGGGATCAGCAATCAGCCCCAGCATTTT. Amino acid sequence: CASSWGQGISNQPQHF.

V gene TRBV29-1 combines with J gene TRBJ2-2, with TRBD1 identical over 8 bases. The CDR3 has 13 amino acids. The V gene end was trimmed by 4 bases and the J gene end by 4 bases; junction bases not matched to a gene: 2. Germline lookup yields CDR1 SQVTM and CDR2 ANQGSEA. CDR3 nucleotides: TGCAGCGTTGGGGACAGGACCACCGGGGAGCTGTTTTTT. Translation gives CSVGDRTTGELFF.

The chain is built from TRBV6-2 or TRBV6-3 and TRBJ1-1, with 9 bases fitting TRBD1. Trimming removed 5 bases from V and 0 bases from J; junction bases left unmatched: 4. Per germline, CDR1 MNHEY and CDR2 SVGEGT. This CDR3 region has 15 residues. Here the CDR3 reads CASSDRGRLNTEAFF. CDR3 nucleotides: TGTGCCAGCAGTGACAGGGGGAGATTGAACACTGAAGCTTTCTTT.